A selection of T cell receptor beta chains follows, all from one sample in a study of identical twins. TCRdb called the 5' RACE reads again in MiXCR, with one record for every CDR3 protein. The repertoire includes fewer than 250,000 distinct CDR3 sequences, 7.5% of them detected once, and 5.4% sits in the top ten. These same data were also listed under a study on yellow fever vaccine responses in identical twins.

Input material: CD8+ T cells sorted from blood. The receptors here all came from a woman younger than 30 in good health. The CDR3 runs from the conserved cysteine through the conserved F or W. The D gene is left open where the match is weak. Size tells how often a clone was seen (once, few, many) or the class of an expanded clone, and some rows leave it out.

D: TRBD2; size: many; V: TRBV2; J: TRBJ2-3; CDR3: CAKTSGSTDTQYF; DNA: TGTGCCAAGACTAGCGGGAGCACAGATACGCAGTATTTT
D: TRBD1; size: NA; V: TRBV2; J: TRBJ1-3; CDR3: CASRAGTGGGNTIYF; DNA: TGTGCCAGCAGGGCCGGGACAGGAGGTGGAAACACCATATATTTT
D: TRBD1; size: many; V: TRBV15; J: TRBJ2-1; CDR3: CATSRVRTGRSYNEQFF; DNA: TGTGCCACCAGCAGAGTTAGGACAGGGAGGTCCTACAATGAGCAGTTCTTC
D: NA; size: few; V: TRBV2; J: TRBJ2-7; CDR3: CASSEATYEQYF; DNA: TGTGCCAGCAGTGAAGCTACCTACGAGCAGTACTTC
D: TRBD2; size: NA; V: TRBV7-2; J: TRBJ2-3; CDR3: CASNRSGATDTQYF; DNA: TGTGCCAGCAACCGCAGCGGGGCCACAGATACGCAGTATTTT
D: NA; size: few; V: TRBV28; J: TRBJ2-1; CDR3: CASQAGTPYNEQFF; DNA: TGTGCCAGCCAGGCAGGGACTCCCTACAATGAGCAGTTCTTC
D: TRBD1; size: many; V: TRBV6-1; J: TRBJ2-2; CDR3: CASRQTGTGVIGELFF; DNA: TGTGCCAGCAGGCAGACCGGGACAGGTGTTATTGGGGAGCTGTTTTTT
D: TRBD1; size: many; V: TRBV7-9; J: TRBJ2-1; CDR3: CASSVGQSSYNEQFF; DNA: TGTGCCAGCAGCGTGGGACAGAGCTCCTACAATGAGCAGTTCTTC
D: TRBD2; size: many; V: TRBV24-1; J: TRBJ2-5; CDR3: CATSDTSGGQETQYF; DNA: TGTGCCACCAGTGATACTAGCGGAGGGCAAGAGACCCAGTACTTC
D: NA; size: many; V: TRBV12-3/TRBV12-4; J: TRBJ2-1; CDR3: CASSPDYSNEQFF; DNA: TGTGCCAGCAGTCCGGACTACTCCAATGAGCAGTTCTTC
D: NA; size: many; V: TRBV5-1; J: TRBJ2-7; CDR3: CASSYGSTGDPYEQYF; DNA: TGCGCCAGCAGCTACGGTTCCACAGGCGATCCCTACGAGCAGTACTTC
D: NA; size: many; V: TRBV10-2; J: TRBJ2-7; CDR3: CASTVEGEQYF; DNA: TGCGCCAGCACTGTAGAGGGAGAGCAGTACTTC
D: TRBD1; size: many; V: TRBV5-5; J: TRBJ1-1; CDR3: CASSIRTGGLNTEAFF; DNA: TGTGCCAGCAGCATAAGGACAGGGGGCCTGAACACTGAAGCTTTCTTT
D: TRBD2; size: NA; V: TRBV5-1; J: TRBJ2-1; CDR3: CASSSPGGLAGRDEQFF; DNA: TGCGCCAGCAGCTCCCCGGGTGGATTAGCGGGAAGGGATGAGCAGTTCTTC
D: NA; size: NA; V: TRBV20-1; J: TRBJ2-1; CDR3: CSARPYLGDINEQFF; DNA: TGCAGTGCCAGGCCCTATCTAGGGGATATCAATGAGCAGTTCTTC
D: NA; size: NA; V: TRBV13; J: TRBJ2-3; CDR3: CASSKDGGITDTQYF; DNA: TGTGCCAGCAGCAAAGACGGCGGGATCACAGATACGCAGTATTTT
D: TRBD2; size: few; V: TRBV5-1; J: TRBJ2-3; CDR3: CASSLSSGEWDTQYF; DNA: TGCGCCAGCAGCTTGTCTAGCGGGGAGTGGGATACGCAGTATTTT
D: TRBD2; size: many; V: TRBV5-1; J: TRBJ2-1; CDR3: CASTPRLAGGPQDEQFF; DNA: TGCGCCAGCACCCCCAGACTAGCGGGAGGGCCCCAAGATGAGCAGTTCTTC
D: NA; size: few; V: TRBV28; J: TRBJ2-7; CDR3: CASSKYGSAGTYEQYF; DNA: TGTGCCAGCAGCAAGTACGGCTCGGCAGGGACTTACGAGCAGTACTTC
D: TRBD1; size: NA; V: TRBV9; J: TRBJ1-2; CDR3: CASSFTGENYGYTF; DNA: TGTGCCAGCAGCTTTACAGGGGAGAACTATGGCTACACCTTC
D: NA; size: few; V: TRBV9; J: TRBJ2-3; CDR3: CASSVESSGTPTTDTQYF; DNA: TGTGCCAGCAGCGTAGAATCCTCCGGGACTCCGACCACAGATACGCAGTATTTT
D: TRBD1; size: many; V: TRBV7-9; J: TRBJ2-7; CDR3: CASSSRTGEIYEQYF; DNA: TGTGCCAGCAGCTCCCGGACAGGGGAGATCTACGAGCAGTACTTC
D: NA; size: NA; V: TRBV3-1; J: TRBJ1-4; CDR3: CASSPRGGTNEKLFF; DNA: TGTGCCAGCAGCCCCCGCGGCGGAACTAATGAAAAACTGTTTTTT
D: TRBD2; size: NA; V: TRBV11-2; J: TRBJ2-1; CDR3: CASSPSPGTRSTNEQFF; DNA: TGTGCCAGCAGCCCCTCACCCGGGACTAGATCAACCAATGAGCAGTTCTTC
D: NA; size: many; V: TRBV7-9; J: TRBJ2-4; CDR3: CASSPPEGIRNIQYF; DNA: TGTGCCAGCAGCCCTCCTGAAGGGATCAGGAACATTCAGTACTTC
D: NA; size: NA; V: TRBV13; J: TRBJ2-4; CDR3: CASSLGGAIQYF; DNA: TGTGCCAGCAGCTTAGGCGGGGCCATTCAGTACTTC
D: NA; size: few; V: TRBV4-1; J: TRBJ2-2; CDR3: CASRSLAENTGELFF; DNA: TGCGCCAGCAGGTCCTTGGCAGAAAACACCGGGGAGCTGTTTTTT
D: NA; size: many; V: TRBV9; J: TRBJ2-1; CDR3: CASSVWPGDNEQFF; DNA: TGTGCCAGCAGCGTATGGCCGGGGGACAATGAGCAGTTCTTC
D: NA; size: few; V: TRBV11-2; J: TRBJ1-2; CDR3: CASSLQGRPEGYTF; DNA: TGTGCCAGCAGCCTCCAGGGCCGTCCGGAGGGCTACACCTTC
D: NA; size: NA; V: TRBV7-9; J: TRBJ1-2; CDR3: CASSSGSSGYTF; DNA: TGTGCCAGCAGCTCTGGGTCCTCTGGCTACACCTTC
D: NA; size: NA; V: TRBV6-5; J: TRBJ1-5; CDR3: CASSYSAGASNQPQHF; DNA: TGTGCCAGCAGTTACAGTGCAGGGGCTAGCAATCAGCCCCAGCATTTT
D: NA; size: many; V: TRBV15; J: TRBJ2-1; CDR3: CATSEGLYNEQFF; DNA: TGTGCCACCAGCGAGGGGCTTTACAATGAGCAGTTCTTC
D: NA; size: few; V: TRBV11-3; J: TRBJ2-7; CDR3: CASRTGDGYEQYF; DNA: TGTGCCAGCCGAACGGGAGACGGGTACGAGCAGTACTTC
D: TRBD1; size: few; V: TRBV27; J: TRBJ2-1; CDR3: CASSGTGAYNEQFF; DNA: TGTGCCAGCAGCGGGACAGGGGCCTACAATGAGCAGTTCTTC
D: TRBD2; size: many; V: TRBV6-5; J: TRBJ2-3; CDR3: CASSYSGGDPADTQYF; DNA: TGTGCCAGCAGTTACTCGGGGGGGGACCCCGCAGATACGCAGTATTTT
D: NA; size: NA; V: TRBV7-8; J: TRBJ2-2; CDR3: CASLAPVNTGELFF; DNA: TGTGCCAGCCTCGCTCCCGTGAACACCGGGGAGCTGTTTTTT
D: NA; size: many; V: TRBV7-9; J: TRBJ2-7; CDR3: CASSLGGRYEQYF; DNA: TGTGCCAGCAGCCTGGGGGGTAGGTACGAGCAGTACTTC